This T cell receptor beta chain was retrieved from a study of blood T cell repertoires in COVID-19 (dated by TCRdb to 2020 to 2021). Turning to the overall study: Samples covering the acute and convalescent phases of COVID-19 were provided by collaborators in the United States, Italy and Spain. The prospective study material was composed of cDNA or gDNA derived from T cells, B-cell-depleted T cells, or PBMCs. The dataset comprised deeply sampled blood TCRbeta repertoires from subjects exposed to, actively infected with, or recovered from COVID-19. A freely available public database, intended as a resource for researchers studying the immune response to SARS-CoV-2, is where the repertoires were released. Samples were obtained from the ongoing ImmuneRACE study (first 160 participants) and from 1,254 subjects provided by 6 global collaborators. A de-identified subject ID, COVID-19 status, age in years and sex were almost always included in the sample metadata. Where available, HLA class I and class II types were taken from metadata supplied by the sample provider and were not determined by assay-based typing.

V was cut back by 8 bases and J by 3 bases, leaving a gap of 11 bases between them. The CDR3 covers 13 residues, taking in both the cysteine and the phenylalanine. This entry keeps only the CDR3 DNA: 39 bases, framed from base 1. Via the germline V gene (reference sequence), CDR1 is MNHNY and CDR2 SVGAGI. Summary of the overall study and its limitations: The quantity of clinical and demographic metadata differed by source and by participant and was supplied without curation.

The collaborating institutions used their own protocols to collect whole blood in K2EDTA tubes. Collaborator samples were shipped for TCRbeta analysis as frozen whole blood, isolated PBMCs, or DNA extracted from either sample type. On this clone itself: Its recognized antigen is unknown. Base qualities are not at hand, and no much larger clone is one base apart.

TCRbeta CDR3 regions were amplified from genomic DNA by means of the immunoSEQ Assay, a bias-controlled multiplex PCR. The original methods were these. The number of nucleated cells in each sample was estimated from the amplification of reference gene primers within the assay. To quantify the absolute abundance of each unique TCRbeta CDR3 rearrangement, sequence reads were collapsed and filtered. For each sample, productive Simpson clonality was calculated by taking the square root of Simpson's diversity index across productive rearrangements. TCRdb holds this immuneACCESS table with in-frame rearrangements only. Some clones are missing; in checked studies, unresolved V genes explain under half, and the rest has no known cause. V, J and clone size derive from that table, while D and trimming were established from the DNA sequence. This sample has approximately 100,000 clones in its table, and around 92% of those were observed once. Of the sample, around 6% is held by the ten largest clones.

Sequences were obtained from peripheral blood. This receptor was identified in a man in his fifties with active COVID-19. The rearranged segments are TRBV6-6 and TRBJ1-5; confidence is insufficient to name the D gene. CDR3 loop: CASLYTPNQPQHF. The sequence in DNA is TGTGCCAGCCTTTACACCCCCAATCAGCCCCAGCATTTT.